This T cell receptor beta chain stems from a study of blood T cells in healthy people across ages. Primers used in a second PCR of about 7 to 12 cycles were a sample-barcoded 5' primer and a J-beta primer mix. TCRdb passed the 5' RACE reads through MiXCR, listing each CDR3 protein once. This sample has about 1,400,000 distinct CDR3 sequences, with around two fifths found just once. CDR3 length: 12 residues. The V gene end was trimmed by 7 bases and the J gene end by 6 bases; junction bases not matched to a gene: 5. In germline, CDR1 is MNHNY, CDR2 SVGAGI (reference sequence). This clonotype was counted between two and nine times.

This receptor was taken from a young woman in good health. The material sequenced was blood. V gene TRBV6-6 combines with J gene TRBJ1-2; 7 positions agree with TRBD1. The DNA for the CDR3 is TGTGCCAGCAAAGGACAGGTTGATGGCTACACCTTC. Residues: CASKGQVDGYTF.